This record concerns one TCR beta chain sequence. Its antigen is still unknown. The trim removed 0 bases at V and 4 bases at J, leaving 5 bases unmatched. Germline assignment: CDR1 LGHNA and CDR2 YNFKEQ. The CDR3 runs to 17 residues. The source of the sample is a study of long-term antiretroviral therapy in people with HIV. At the survey level, the v3.0 immunoSEQ assay was run. This table comes from immunoSEQ multiplex PCR, and its TCRdb copy is limited to in-frame clones, with some not included. This table has roughly 16,000 clones, 94% appearing once. Every donor had one or more pre-ART and two or more post-ART PBMC samples. Everyone in the study who had HIV was treated in the United States. Whole-study findings and limits: Post-ART diversity increased but stayed below transplant donor controls. Clones expanded before ART dominated the repertoire at all time points.

The receptor's source is a woman between 45 and 60 years old with HIV. The sample here was unsorted PBMCs, taken nearly 6.5 years after starting antiretroviral therapy. The chain recombines TRBV4-2 with TRBJ2-1; 11 bases are a match to TRBD2. CDR3 in DNA: TGTGCCAGCAGCCAAGATCTCGGGACTAGCGGATACAATGAGCAGTTCTTC. Translation gives CASSQDLGTSGYNEQFF.